A single sample gave rise to the 5 T cell receptor beta chains below, sequenced in a study of vaccination and CD4 T cells after COVID-19. Treatment specified: approximately 9-day PBMC culture with coronavirus spike peptide pools or control peptides (ViraFEST assay). Oncomine TCR Beta short-read sequencing was applied to DNA from cultured CD4+ T cells. A single record per CDR3 protein comes from TCRdb applying MiXCR to the PCR reads. This table has 16,000 or so distinct CDR3 sequences, roughly half appearing once. These receptors lack a known antigen. The sequenced sample was CD4+ T cells from blood, cultured in vitro, obtained before SARS-CoV-2 vaccination. These receptors all stem from a human donor who had recovered from COVID-19.

This rearrangement joins TRBV20-1 to TRBJ1-5, with 8 bases identical to TRBD1. The ends lost 4 bases at V and 0 bases at J; junction bases unmatched: 8. Germline CDR1 DFQATT, CDR2 SNEGSKA (reference sequence). The CDR3 is made up of 16 amino acids. CDR3 sequence reads: CSAKVGTGDSNQPQHF. CDR3 in DNA: TGCAGTGCTAAGGTCGGGACAGGAGATAGCAATCAGCCCCAGCATTTT.

The chain combines TRBV5-1 with TRBJ1-6; a weak D match, TRBD1 (6 bases). CDR1 is SGHRS, CDR2 YFSETQ, per germline. V was cut by 7 bases and J by 5 bases, with 16 bases left in between. The CDR3 contains 15 residues. CDR3 sequence reads: CASQGGTLHNSPLHF. Here the CDR3 DNA reads TGCGCCAGCCAGGGCGGGACACTTCATAATTCACCCCTCCACTTT.

The chain combines TRBV7-2 with TRBJ1-2; D may be TRBD1 (5 bases). The CDR3 has 14 residues. Trimming stripped 5 bases from V and 4 bases from J, with 14 bases between. Germline lookup yields CDR1 SGHTA and CDR2 FQGNSA. As DNA, the CDR3 is TGTGCCAGCAGCGAGTACAGGCTTACCTATGGCTACACCTTC. Protein product: CASSEYRLTYGYTF.

V usage is TRBV7-6 and J usage is TRBJ2-3, with 11 bases matching TRBD2. V shed 5 bases, J shed 2 bases, and the junction held 6 bases outside the gene matches. The CDR3 runs to 16 residues. CDR1 SGHVS and CDR2 FNYEAQ come from the germline V gene. The CDR3 DNA is TGTGCCAGCAGCCCGACTAGCGGGGCTCTCACAGATACGCAGTATTTT. Translation gives CASSPTSGALTDTQYF.

The rearrangement uses TRBV4-3 and TRBJ2-7, with D perhaps given as TRBD1 or TRBD2 (5 bases each). Per germline, CDR1 LGHNA and CDR2 YSLEER. The CDR3 sequence is 14 residues long. V was shortened by 4 bases and J by 5 bases, with 15 bases between the two germline ends. CDR3 sequence (DNA): TGCGCCAGCAGCCCTGGGGGTAACATCAACGAGCAGTACTTC. Encoded protein: CASSPGGNINEQYF.